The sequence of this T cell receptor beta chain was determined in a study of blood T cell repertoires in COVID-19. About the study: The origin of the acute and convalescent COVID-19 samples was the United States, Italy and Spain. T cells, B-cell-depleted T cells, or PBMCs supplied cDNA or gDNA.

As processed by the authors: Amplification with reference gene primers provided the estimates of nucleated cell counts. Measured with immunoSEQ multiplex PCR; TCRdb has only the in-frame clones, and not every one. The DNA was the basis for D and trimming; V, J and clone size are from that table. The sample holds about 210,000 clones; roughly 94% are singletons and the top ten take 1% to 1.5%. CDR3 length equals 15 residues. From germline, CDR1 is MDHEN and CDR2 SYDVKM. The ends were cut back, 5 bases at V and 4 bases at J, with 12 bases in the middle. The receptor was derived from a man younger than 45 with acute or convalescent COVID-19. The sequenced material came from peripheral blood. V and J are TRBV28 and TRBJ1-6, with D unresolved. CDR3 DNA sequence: TGTGCCAGCAGTGTCGAGGGTTTGTATAATTCACCCCTCCACTTT. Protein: CASSVEGLYNSPLHF.